The 5 T cell receptor beta chains reported below all come from one sample, sequenced in a study of PD-1 blockade in classical Hodgkin lymphoma. Sequencing used immunoSEQ multiplex PCR; TCRdb keeps in-frame clones, though not all of them. Of about 58,000 clones listed, approximately 90% are singletons. Every patient experienced relapse after autologous stem cell transplantation, and brentuximab vedotin exposure varied. Sequencing was performed on peripheral blood mononuclear cells (PBMCs), taken before the second cycle of nivolumab. The source of these receptors is a human donor with classical Hodgkin lymphoma.

The V and J genes are TRBV6-5 and TRBJ2-2; no clear D gene. The length of the CDR3 is 14 residues. V was trimmed by 5 bases and J by 5 bases, leaving 12 bases between them. Germline values: CDR1 MNHEY, CDR2 SVGAGI. Written as DNA, the CDR3 is TGTGCCAGCAGTCCCCTCCTCGGGACCGGGGAGCTGTTTTTT. It encodes CASSPLLGTGELFF.

The V and J genes are TRBV6-5 and TRBJ2-2, with D possibly matching TRBD2 (6 bases). Deletions cut 0 bases from V and 1 base from J, with 9 bases between. This CDR3 contains 16 residues. The germline CDR1 and CDR2 sequences are MNHEY and SVGAGI. The CDR3 spells CASSYSSGLNTGELFF. CDR3 nucleotides: TGTGCCAGCAGTTACTCCAGCGGGCTGAACACCGGGGAGCTGTTTTTT.

The V and J genes are TRBV7-2 and TRBJ1-2; D is possibly TRBD1 (5 bases). V shed 4 bases and J shed 6 bases, with 15 bases lying between them. This CDR3 is built from 14 residues. Germline assignment: CDR1 SGHTA and CDR2 FQGNSA. The CDR3 loop reads CASSSLGDSHGYTF. In nucleotides, the CDR3 is TGTGCCAGCAGCTCGTTAGGGGATTCCCATGGCTACACCTTC.

This clone was recorded once. The chain recombines TRBV7-8 with TRBJ2-3; a possible D gene is TRBD2 (6 bases). From germline, CDR1 is SGHVS and CDR2 FQNEAQ. V gave up 1 base and J gave up 6 bases, with 14 bases separating them. The CDR3 totals 15 residues. Here the CDR3 reads CASSLGWLGTDTQYF. Here the CDR3 DNA reads TGTGCCAGCAGCTTAGGCTGGTTGGGGACTGATACGCAGTATTTT.

The CDR3 DNA reads as TGTGCCAGCAGCCGACGGGACAGGGGGGTTCTCCCTGAAGCTTTCTTT. Translated, it gives CASSRRDRGVLPEAFF. The V and J genes are TRBV11-2 and TRBJ1-1; 11 bases fit TRBD1. J was trimmed by 6 bases and V by 5 bases; bases with no gene match: 11. Per germline, CDR1 SGHAT and CDR2 FQNNGV. The CDR3 has 16 amino acids.